These 26 T cell receptor beta chains were sequenced from one sample in a study of blood T cell repertoires in COVID-19. Only in-frame clones appear in the TCRdb table, and some are missing; sequencing was by immunoSEQ multiplex PCR. Counted here are around 250,000 clones, 80% to 90% occurring once; the ten biggest clones make up about 4%. Sequenced input: PBMCs or T cells enriched from blood (not recorded which). The receptor source for this set is a woman aged 25 to 45 who had recovered from COVID-19.

V is TRBV7-9 and J is TRBJ2-2; the D gene is possibly TRBD1 (7 bases). Germline CDR1 reads SEHNR; CDR2 reads FQNEAQ (reference sequence). Trimming cost V 6 bases and J 3 bases, with 17 bases left between them. The length of the CDR3 is 16 residues. The CDR3 DNA is TGTGCCAGCAGACCGTTGGGCAGGGGGGACACCGGGGAGCTGTTTTTT. It translates to CASRPLGRGDTGELFF.

This clone has a count of ten or more. The chain employs TRBV7-9 and TRBJ1-1; 7 bases line up with TRBD1. Germline V CDR1 and CDR2: SEHNR, FQNEAQ (reference sequence). CDR3 length: 14 residues. V shed 5 bases and J 1 base; nucleotides not matched to a gene: 4. DNA for the CDR3: TGTGCCAGCAGCCAGGGACAGCAGAACACTGAAGCTTTCTTT. It is translated as CASSQGQQNTEAFF.

This chain uses TRBV28 with TRBJ1-2; 7 bases are shared with TRBD1. Germline V gene sequence: CDR1 MDHEN, CDR2 SYDVKM. The CDR3 has 11 residues. Trimming at V came to 7 bases and at J to 4 bases, leaving 0 bases not matched to a gene. CDR3 nucleotide sequence: TGTGCCAGCACAGGGGGCTATGGCTACACCTTC. Translated: CASTGGYGYTF.

V and J are TRBV28 and TRBJ2-1; D might be TRBD2 (6 bases). The V gene's germline CDR1 is MDHEN and CDR2 SYDVKM. With 2 bases removed from V and 8 bases from J, the gap between germline ends came to 13 bases. The CDR3 is 14 residues long. CDR3 in amino acids: CASSLVGGNDEQFF. CDR3 nucleotide sequence: TGTGCCAGCAGTTTAGTTGGAGGGAACGATGAGCAGTTCTTC.

V is TRBV28 and J is TRBJ1-1; the D is unclear. Germline V gene data show CDR1 as MDHEN and CDR2 as SYDVKM. This CDR3 has 14 amino acids. Trimming shortened V by 2 bases and J by 7 bases, and 14 bases separated the two germline ends. CDR3 region: CASSLALGGGEAFF. The CDR3 coding sequence is TGTGCCAGCAGTTTAGCGTTAGGTGGAGGTGAAGCTTTCTTT.

The V gene is TRBV11-2, the J gene TRBJ2-4, with D perhaps TRBD2 (7 bases). Germline CDR1 reads SGHAT; CDR2 reads FQNNGV. Trimming stripped 4 bases from V and 0 bases from J, with 22 bases between. This CDR3 contains 19 residues. DNA of the CDR3: TGTGCCAGCAGCTCTAGCCCTCGCGGGGGACAAACAGCCAAAAACATTCAGTACTTC. It translates to CASSSSPRGGQTAKNIQYF.

The J gene is TRBJ2-1, the V gene TRBV2, with 7 bases identical to TRBD2. The CDR3 has 16 residues. The V gene end was trimmed by 2 bases and the J gene end by 7 bases; junction bases not matched to a gene: 11. CDR1 SNHLY and CDR2 FYNNEI come from the germline V gene. The CDR3 sequence: CASSERGAGALNEQFF. The CDR3 DNA is TGTGCCAGCAGTGAAAGAGGTGCGGGAGCGCTAAATGAGCAGTTCTTC.

V gene TRBV6-2 or TRBV6-3 combines with J gene TRBJ1-5, with TRBD1 identical over 8 bases. The V gene end was trimmed by 5 bases and the J gene end by 1 base; junction bases not matched to a gene: 4. CDR1 and CDR2 from the germline V gene are MNHEY and SVGEGT. The length of the CDR3 is 15 residues. The chain's CDR3 is CASSQDRGSNQPQHF. DNA of the CDR3: TGTGCCAGCAGTCAAGACAGGGGCAGCAATCAGCCCCAGCATTTT.

V gene TRBV7-9 combines with J gene TRBJ2-7, with D perhaps TRBD2 (5 bases). The CDR3 runs 12 residues. Trimming took 0 bases from V and 5 from J, leaving 5 bases between them. Germline V gene data show CDR1 as SEHNR and CDR2 as FQNEAQ (reference sequence). The CDR3 coding sequence is TGTGCCAGCAGCTTAGCGCGGGACGAGCAGTACTTC. Translated: CASSLARDEQYF. The whole variable domain, filled in from reference TRBV7-9 and TRBJ2-7, reads DTGVSQNPRHKITKRGQNVTFRCDPISEHNRLYWYRQTLGQGPEFLTYFQNEAQLEKSRLLSDRFSAERPKGSFSTLEIQRTEQGDSAMYLCASSLARDEQYFGPGTRLTVT.

The rearrangement links TRBV10-3 to TRBJ2-7; a possible D gene is TRBD1 (6 bases). The CDR3 runs 17 residues. CDR1 is ENHRY, CDR2 SYGVKD, per germline. V lost 1 base to trimming and J lost 5 bases, with 21 bases between them. CDR3 residues: CAISEWLQGEISDEQYF. The CDR3 DNA sequence: TGTGCCATCAGTGAGTGGCTACAGGGAGAAATTAGCGACGAGCAGTACTTC.

The J gene is TRBJ2-3, the V gene TRBV15; the D gene is possibly TRBD1 (6 bases). V was clipped by 8 bases and J by 4 bases, with 16 bases between them. From germline, CDR1 is LNHNV and CDR2 YYDKDF (reference sequence). This CDR3 region has 14 residues. DNA of the CDR3: TGTGCCACCGGAATGTGGGGGCAGTCAGATACGCAGTATTTT. It specifies CATGMWGQSDTQYF.

The chain is built from TRBV6-4 and TRBJ2-1, with 10 positions matching TRBD2. The CDR3 covers 15 residues. The trim removed 0 bases at V and 7 bases at J, leaving 3 bases unmatched. The germline V gene has CDR1 MRHNA and CDR2 SNTAGT. In DNA, the CDR3 is TGTGCCAGCAGTGACTCTTCTAGCGGGAGTAATGAGCAGTTCTTC. This codes for CASSDSSSGSNEQFF.

This chain uses TRBV5-1 with TRBJ2-2; D may be TRBD2 (5 bases). CDR3 length: 16 amino acids. CDR1 and CDR2 (germline): SGHRS, YFSETQ. Trimming left V 1 base short and J 1 base short, with 11 bases between. CDR3 in amino acids: CASSLNGGQNTGELFF. CDR3 bases: TGCGCCAGCAGCTTGAACGGCGGGCAGAACACCGGGGAGCTGTTTTTT. Combining the CDR3 with reference TRBV5-1 and TRBJ2-2 gives the whole variable domain KAGVTQTPRYLIKTRGQQVTLSCSPISGHRSVSWYQQTPGQGLQFLFEYFSETQRNKGNFPGRFSGRQFSNSRSEMNVSTLELGDSALYLCASSLNGGQNTGELFFGEGSRLTVL.

V usage is TRBV9 and J usage is TRBJ1-1; no definite D call. Germline lookup yields CDR1 SGDLS and CDR2 YYNGEE. This CDR3 is built from 13 residues. V was shortened by 4 bases and J by 1 base, with 8 bases between the two germline ends. CDR3 region: CASSPPGNTEAFF. The CDR3, as DNA: TGTGCCAGCAGCCCACCAGGGAACACTGAAGCTTTCTTT.

Here the CDR3 reads CASSWTGGLYGYTF. CDR3 in DNA: TGTGCCAGCAGTTGGACAGGGGGCTTGTATGGCTACACCTTC. The chain links TRBV28 to TRBJ1-2; TRBD1 agrees at 11 bases. V lost 4 bases, J lost 5 bases, and 3 bases stayed unmatched. CDR1 and CDR2 from the germline V gene are MDHEN and SYDVKM. The CDR3 runs to 14 residues.

This clone appeared once. The V and J genes are TRBV18 and TRBJ1-3, with D unclear. Germline values: CDR1 KGHSH, CDR2 LQKENI. The CDR3 runs to 15 residues. V lost 5 bases and J 0 bases, leaving 11 bases between the germline ends. The CDR3 spells CASSETTGSGNTIYF. DNA for the CDR3: TGTGCCAGCTCAGAGACTACTGGCTCTGGAAACACCATATATTTT.

There are a few counts of this clone. This rearrangement joins TRBV30 to TRBJ2-7; possible D gene TRBD1, 7 bases. The CDR3 loop spans 17 amino acids. Germline assignment: CDR1 GTSNPN and CDR2 SVGIG (reference sequence). Trimming took off 0 bases at V and 3 bases at J, with 21 bases between the two ends. This CDR3 reads CAWSVTAGQRFHYEQYF. CDR3 in DNA: TGTGCCTGGAGTGTAACCGCGGGACAGCGCTTCCACTACGAGCAGTACTTC. Full variable domain (remainder filled in from reference TRBV30 and TRBJ2-7): SQTIHQWPATLVQPVGSPLSLECTVEGTSNPNLYWYRQAAGRGLQLLFYSVGIGQISSEVPQNLSASRPQDRQFILSSKKLLLSDSGFYLCAWSVTAGQRFHYEQYFGPGTRLTVT.

For this clone: Other DNA sequences from this sample encode an identical CDR3 as well. The CDR3 DNA is TGTGCCAGCCGTTACTCTAACTATGGCTACACCTTC. Protein product: CASRYSNYGYTF. The chain couples TRBV28 to TRBJ1-2; no clear D. Germline V gene lookup returns CDR1 MDHEN and CDR2 SYDVKM. Trimming took off 8 bases at V and 0 bases at J, with 7 bases between the two ends. CDR3 length: 12 residues.

The genes are TRBV30 and TRBJ1-2, with D uncertain. Per germline, CDR1 GTSNPN and CDR2 SVGIG (reference sequence). The CDR3 loop spans 12 amino acids. V was clipped by 0 bases and J by 5 bases, with 7 bases between them. The CDR3 DNA sequence: TGTGCCTGGAGTGTACATTCTTATGGCTACACCTTC. Translated, it gives CAWSVHSYGYTF. The whole variable domain, filled in from reference TRBV30 and TRBJ1-2, reads SQTIHQWPATLVQPVGSPLSLECTVEGTSNPNLYWYRQAAGRGLQLLFYSVGIGQISSEVPQNLSASRPQDRQFILSSKKLLLSDSGFYLCAWSVHSYGYTFGSGTRLTVV.

The chain joins TRBV24-1 to TRBJ1-1; D gene ambiguous. The V end was cut by 3 bases, the J end by 3 bases, with 7 bases between. The CDR3 is 13 residues long. Germline assignment: CDR1 KGHDR and CDR2 SFDVKD. The CDR3 DNA is TGTGCCACCAGTGATAGCCTTCACACTGAAGCTTTCTTT. It is translated as CATSDSLHTEAFF.

This clone appeared a single time. The chain combines TRBV5-4 with TRBJ2-5, with D possibly matching TRBD2 (5 bases). This CDR3 region has 13 residues. V was cut by 3 bases and J by 2 bases, with 8 bases left in between. In germline, CDR1 is SGHNT, CDR2 YYREEE (reference sequence). CDR3 sequence reads: CASSSRDQETQYF. The CDR3 bases are TGTGCCAGCAGCTCCCGGGATCAAGAGACCCAGTACTTC.

The V gene is TRBV28, the J gene TRBJ1-3; TRBD1 is a possible D gene (5 bases). Germline V gene sequence: CDR1 MDHEN, CDR2 SYDVKM. V gave up 7 bases and J gave up 3 bases, with 16 bases separating them. The CDR3 consists of 15 residues. The CDR3 DNA reads as TGTGCCAGCACCTGGGGGGTAGGGGTTGGAAACACCATATATTTT. Its translation: CASTWGVGVGNTIYF.

Written as DNA, the CDR3 is TGCGCCAGCAGCCAAATAGCGGGAGTGTCAGATACGCAGTATTTT. This gives the protein CASSQIAGVSDTQYF. The V gene is TRBV4-1, the J gene TRBJ2-3, with TRBD2 identical over 9 bases. The CDR3 is 15 amino acids. J gave up 4 bases and V 2 bases, and 4 bases lay outside the gene matches. In germline, CDR1 is MGHRA, CDR2 YSYEKL.

J is TRBJ2-1 and V is TRBV28, with 7 bases matching TRBD1. Germline loops: CDR1 MDHEN, CDR2 SYDVKM. Trimming at V came to 1 base and at J to 16 bases, leaving 7 bases not matched to a gene. The CDR3 is 12 residues long. In DNA, the CDR3 is TGTGCCAGCAGTTTATTTTCGACAGGGACCTTCTTC. Encoded protein: CASSLFSTGTFF.

This chain uses TRBV24-1 with TRBJ2-2; TRBD1 matches 9 bases. The CDR3 loop spans 17 amino acids. V lost 5 bases, J lost 5 bases, and 11 bases stayed unmatched. Germline values: CDR1 KGHDR, CDR2 SFDVKD. The CDR3, as DNA: TGTGCCACCAGTGCTTGGACAGGGGAGGGGAAAACCGGGGAGCTGTTTTTT. Translating gives CATSAWTGEGKTGELFF.

The chain has TRBV6-2 or TRBV6-3 and TRBJ2-7, with 8 nucleotides matching TRBD1. The CDR3 length is 16 residues. Germline V gives CDR1 MNHEY, CDR2 SVGEGT. V lost 0 bases to trimming and J lost 0 bases; unmatched junction nucleotides: 4. CDR3 sequence (DNA): TGTGCCAGCAGTTACTCTCGGACAGGGAACTCCTACGAGCAGTACTTC. This sequence encodes CASSYSRTGNSYEQYF.